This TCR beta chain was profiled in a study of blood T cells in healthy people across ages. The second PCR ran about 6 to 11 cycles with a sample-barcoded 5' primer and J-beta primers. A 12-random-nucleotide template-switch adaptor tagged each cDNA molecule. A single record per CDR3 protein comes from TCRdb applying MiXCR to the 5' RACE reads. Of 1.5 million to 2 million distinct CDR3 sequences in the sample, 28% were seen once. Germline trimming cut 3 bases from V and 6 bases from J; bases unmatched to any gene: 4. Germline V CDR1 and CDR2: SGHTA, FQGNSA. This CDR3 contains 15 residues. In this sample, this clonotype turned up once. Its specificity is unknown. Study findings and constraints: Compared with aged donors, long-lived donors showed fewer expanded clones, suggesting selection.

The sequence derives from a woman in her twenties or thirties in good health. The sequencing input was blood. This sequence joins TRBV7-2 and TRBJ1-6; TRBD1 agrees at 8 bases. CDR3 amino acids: CASSFAGGTNSPLHF. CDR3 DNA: TGTGCCAGCAGCTTCGCAGGGGGCACTAATTCACCCCTCCACTTT.